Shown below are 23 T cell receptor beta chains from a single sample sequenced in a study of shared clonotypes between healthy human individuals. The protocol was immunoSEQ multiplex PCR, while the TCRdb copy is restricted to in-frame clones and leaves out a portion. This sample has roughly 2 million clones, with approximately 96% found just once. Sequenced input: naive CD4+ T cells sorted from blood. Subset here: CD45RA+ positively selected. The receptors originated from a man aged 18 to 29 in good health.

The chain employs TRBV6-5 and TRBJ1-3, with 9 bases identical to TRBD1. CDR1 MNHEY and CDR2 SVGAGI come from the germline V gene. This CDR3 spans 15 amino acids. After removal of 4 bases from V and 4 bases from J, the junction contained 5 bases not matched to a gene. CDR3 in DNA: TGTGCCAGCAGTTTCGGACAGGGGAAGGGAAACACCATATATTTT. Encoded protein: CASSFGQGKGNTIYF.

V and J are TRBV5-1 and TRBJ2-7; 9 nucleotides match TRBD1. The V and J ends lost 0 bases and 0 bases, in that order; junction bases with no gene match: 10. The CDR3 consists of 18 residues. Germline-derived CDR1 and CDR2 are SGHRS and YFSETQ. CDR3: CASSLGPGQGPLSYEQYF. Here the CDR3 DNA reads TGCGCCAGCAGCTTGGGCCCGGGACAGGGACCCCTCTCCTACGAGCAGTACTTC.

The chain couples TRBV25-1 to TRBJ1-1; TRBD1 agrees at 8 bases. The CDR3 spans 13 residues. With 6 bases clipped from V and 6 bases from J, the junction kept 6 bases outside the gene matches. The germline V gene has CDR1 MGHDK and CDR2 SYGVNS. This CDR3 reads CASRGQGPPEAFF. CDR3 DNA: TGTGCCAGCAGAGGACAGGGACCCCCTGAAGCTTTCTTT.

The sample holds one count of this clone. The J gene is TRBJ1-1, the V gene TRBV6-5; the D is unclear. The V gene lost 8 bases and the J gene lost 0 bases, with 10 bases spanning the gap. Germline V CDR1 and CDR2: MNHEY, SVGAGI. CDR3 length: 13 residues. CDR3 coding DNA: TGTGCCAGCGGGCGGGGAGTGAACACTGAAGCTTTCTTT. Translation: CASGRGVNTEAFF.

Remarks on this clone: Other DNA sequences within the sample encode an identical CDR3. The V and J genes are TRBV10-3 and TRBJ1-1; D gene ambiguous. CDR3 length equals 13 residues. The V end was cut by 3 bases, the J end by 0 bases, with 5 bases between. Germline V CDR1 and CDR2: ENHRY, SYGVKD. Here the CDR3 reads CAISDSMNTEAFF. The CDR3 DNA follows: TGTGCCATCAGTGATTCTATGAACACTGAAGCTTTCTTT.

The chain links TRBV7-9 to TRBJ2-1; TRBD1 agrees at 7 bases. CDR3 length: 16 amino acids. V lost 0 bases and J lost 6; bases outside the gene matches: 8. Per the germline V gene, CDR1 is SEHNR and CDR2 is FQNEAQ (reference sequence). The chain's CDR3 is CASSLAITPGGNEQFF. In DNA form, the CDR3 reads TGTGCCAGCAGCTTAGCGATCACTCCAGGGGGCAATGAGCAGTTCTTC.

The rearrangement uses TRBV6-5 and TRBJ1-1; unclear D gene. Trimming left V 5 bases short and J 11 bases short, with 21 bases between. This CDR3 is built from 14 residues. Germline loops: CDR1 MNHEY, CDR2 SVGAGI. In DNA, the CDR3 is TGTGCCAGCAGTGCGTCCCCCCTGCAGGAAGGGGCTTTCTTT. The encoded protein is CASSASPLQEGAFF.

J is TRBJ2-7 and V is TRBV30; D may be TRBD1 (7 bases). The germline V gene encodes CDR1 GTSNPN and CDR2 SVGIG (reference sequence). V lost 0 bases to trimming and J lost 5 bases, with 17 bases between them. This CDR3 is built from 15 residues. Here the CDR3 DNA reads TGTGCCTGGAGTGTAGGGGGGACAGTCCGGGACGAGCAGTACTTC. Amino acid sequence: CAWSVGGTVRDEQYF.

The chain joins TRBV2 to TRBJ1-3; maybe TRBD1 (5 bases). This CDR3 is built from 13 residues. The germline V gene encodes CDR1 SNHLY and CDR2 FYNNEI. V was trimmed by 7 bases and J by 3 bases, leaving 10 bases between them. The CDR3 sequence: CASTGAYGNTIYF. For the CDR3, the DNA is TGTGCCAGCACCGGGGCGTATGGAAACACCATATATTTT. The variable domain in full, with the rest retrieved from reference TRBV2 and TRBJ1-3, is EPEVTQTPSHQVTQMGQEVILRCVPISNHLYFYWYRQILGQKVEFLVSFYNNEISEKSEIFDDQFSVERPDGSNFTLKIRSTKLEDSAMYFCASTGAYGNTIYFGEGSWLTVV.

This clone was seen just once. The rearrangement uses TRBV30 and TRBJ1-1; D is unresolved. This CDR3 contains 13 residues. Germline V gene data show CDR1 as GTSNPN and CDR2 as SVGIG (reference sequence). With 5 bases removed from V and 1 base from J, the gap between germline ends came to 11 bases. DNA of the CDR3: TGTGCCTGGCGATTTTATTCGAACACTGAAGCTTTCTTT. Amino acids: CAWRFYSNTEAFF. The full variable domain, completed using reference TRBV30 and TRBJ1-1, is SQTIHQWPATLVQPVGSPLSLECTVEGTSNPNLYWYRQAAGRGLQLLFYSVGIGQISSEVPQNLSASRPQDRQFILSSKKLLLSDSGFYLCAWRFYSNTEAFFGQGTRLTVV.

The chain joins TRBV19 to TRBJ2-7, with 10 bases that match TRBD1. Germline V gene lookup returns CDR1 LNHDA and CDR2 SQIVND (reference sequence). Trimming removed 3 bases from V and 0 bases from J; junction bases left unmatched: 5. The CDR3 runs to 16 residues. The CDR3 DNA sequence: TGTGCCAGTAGTATCGGGGGACAGGGGAGCTCCTACGAGCAGTACTTC. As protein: CASSIGGQGSSYEQYF.

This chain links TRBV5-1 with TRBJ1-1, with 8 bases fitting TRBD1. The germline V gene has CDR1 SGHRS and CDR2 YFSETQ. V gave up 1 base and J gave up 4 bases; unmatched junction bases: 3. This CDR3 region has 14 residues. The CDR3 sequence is CASSLPGGFTEAFF. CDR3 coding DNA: TGCGCCAGCAGCTTGCCAGGGGGCTTCACTGAAGCTTTCTTT. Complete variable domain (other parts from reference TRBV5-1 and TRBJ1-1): KAGVTQTPRYLIKTRGQQVTLSCSPISGHRSVSWYQQTPGQGLQFLFEYFSETQRNKGNFPGRFSGRQFSNSRSEMNVSTLELGDSALYLCASSLPGGFTEAFFGQGTRLTVV.

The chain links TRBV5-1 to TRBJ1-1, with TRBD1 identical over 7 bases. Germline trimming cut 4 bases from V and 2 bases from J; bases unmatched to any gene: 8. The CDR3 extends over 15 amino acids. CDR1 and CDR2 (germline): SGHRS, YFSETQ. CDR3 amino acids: CASSAQTGPNTEAFF. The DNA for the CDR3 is TGCGCCAGCAGCGCACAGACAGGGCCTAACACTGAAGCTTTCTTT.

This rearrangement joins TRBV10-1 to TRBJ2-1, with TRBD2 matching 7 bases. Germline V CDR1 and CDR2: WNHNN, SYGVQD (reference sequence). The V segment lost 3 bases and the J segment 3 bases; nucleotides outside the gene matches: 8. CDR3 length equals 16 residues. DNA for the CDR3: TGCGCCAGCAGTGAAAAGAAGCGGGGAAACTACAATGAGCAGTTCTTC. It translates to CASSEKKRGNYNEQFF.

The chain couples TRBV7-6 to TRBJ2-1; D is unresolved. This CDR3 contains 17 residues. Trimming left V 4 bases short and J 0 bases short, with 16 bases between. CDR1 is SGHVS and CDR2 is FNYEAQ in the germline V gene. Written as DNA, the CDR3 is TGTGCCAGCAGCTCCCGGTACACAGACCGCTCCTACAATGAGCAGTTCTTC. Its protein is CASSSRYTDRSYNEQFF.

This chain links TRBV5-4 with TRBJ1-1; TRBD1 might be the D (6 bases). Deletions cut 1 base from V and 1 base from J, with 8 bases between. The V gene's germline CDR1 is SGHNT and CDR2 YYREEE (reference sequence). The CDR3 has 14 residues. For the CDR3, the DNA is TGTGCCAGCAGCTTGACAGGGAGGAACACTGAAGCTTTCTTT. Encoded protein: CASSLTGRNTEAFF.

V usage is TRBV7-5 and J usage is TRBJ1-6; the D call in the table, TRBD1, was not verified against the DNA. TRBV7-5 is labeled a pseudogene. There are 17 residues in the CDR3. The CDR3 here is CARSYQQGSSYNSPLHF. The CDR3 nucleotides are TGTGCCAGAAGCTACCAACAGGGCAGCTCCTATAATTCACCCCTCCACTTT.

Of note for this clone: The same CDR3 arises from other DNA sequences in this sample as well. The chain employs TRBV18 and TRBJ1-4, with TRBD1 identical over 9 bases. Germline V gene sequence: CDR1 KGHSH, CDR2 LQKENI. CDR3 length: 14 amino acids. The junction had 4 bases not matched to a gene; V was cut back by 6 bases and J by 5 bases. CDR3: CASSPGTGNEKLFF. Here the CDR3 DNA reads TGTGCCAGCTCCCCTGGGACAGGGAATGAAAAACTGTTTTTT.

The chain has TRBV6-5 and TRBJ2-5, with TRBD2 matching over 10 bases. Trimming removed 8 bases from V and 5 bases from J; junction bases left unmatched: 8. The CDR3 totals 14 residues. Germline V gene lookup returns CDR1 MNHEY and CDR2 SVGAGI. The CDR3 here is CASGILAGRETQYF. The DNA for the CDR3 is TGTGCCAGCGGAATACTAGCGGGACGCGAGACCCAGTACTTC.

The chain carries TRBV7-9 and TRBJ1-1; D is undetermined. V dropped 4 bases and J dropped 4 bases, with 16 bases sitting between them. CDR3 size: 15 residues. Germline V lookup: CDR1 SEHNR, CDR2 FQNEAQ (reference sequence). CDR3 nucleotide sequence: TGTGCCAGCAGCTCAGACGTAGTTGTGCTCACTGAAGCTTTCTTT. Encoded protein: CASSSDVVVLTEAFF.

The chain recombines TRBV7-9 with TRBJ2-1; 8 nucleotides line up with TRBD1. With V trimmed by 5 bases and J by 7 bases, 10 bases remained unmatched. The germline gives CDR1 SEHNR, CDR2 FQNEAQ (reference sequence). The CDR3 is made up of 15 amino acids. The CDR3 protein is CASSKPGQDLNEQFF. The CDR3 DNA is TGTGCCAGCAGCAAGCCGGGACAGGATCTGAATGAGCAGTTCTTC.

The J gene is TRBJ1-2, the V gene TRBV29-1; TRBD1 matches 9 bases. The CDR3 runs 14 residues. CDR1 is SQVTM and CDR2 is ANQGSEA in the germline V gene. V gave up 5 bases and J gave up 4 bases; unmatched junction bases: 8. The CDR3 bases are TGCAGCGTTAAATTGGTGGGACAGGGCTATGGCTACACCTTC. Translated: CSVKLVGQGYGYTF.

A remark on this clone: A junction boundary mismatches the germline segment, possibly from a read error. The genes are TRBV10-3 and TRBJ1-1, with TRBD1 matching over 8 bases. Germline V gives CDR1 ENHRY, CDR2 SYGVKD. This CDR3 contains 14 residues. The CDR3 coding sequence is TGTGCCATCACTGAGACAGGGGCGAACACTGAAGCTTTCTTT. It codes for CAITETGANTEAFF.